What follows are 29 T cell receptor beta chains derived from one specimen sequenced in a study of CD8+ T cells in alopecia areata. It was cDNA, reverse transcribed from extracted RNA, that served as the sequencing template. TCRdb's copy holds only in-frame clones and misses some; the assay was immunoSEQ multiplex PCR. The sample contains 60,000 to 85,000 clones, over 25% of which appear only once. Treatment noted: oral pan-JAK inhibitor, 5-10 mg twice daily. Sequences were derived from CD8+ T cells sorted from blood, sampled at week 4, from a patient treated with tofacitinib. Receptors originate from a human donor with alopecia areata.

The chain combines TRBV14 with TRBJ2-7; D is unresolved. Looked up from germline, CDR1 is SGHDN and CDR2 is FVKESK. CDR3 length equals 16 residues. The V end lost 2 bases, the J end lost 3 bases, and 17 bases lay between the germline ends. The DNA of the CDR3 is TGTGCCAGCAGCCAATCGAGGAGCGCGCCCCTCTACGAGCAGTACTTC. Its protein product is CASSQSRSAPLYEQYF.

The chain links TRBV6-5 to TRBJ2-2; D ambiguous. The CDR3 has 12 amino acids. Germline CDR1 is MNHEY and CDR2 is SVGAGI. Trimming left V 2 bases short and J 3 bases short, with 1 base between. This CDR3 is CASSYDTGELFF. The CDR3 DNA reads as TGTGCCAGCAGTTACGACACCGGGGAGCTGTTTTTT.

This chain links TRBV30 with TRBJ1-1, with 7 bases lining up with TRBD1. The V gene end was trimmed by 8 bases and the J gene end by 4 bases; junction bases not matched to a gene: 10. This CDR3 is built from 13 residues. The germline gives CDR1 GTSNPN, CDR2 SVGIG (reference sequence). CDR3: CAAIQGRFTEAFF. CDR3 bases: TGTGCCGCAATACAGGGGCGATTCACTGAAGCTTTCTTT.

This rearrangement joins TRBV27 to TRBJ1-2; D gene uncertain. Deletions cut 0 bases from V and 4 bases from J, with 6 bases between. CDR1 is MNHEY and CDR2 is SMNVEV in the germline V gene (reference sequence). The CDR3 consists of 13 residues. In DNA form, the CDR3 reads TGTGCCAGCAGTTTATCGGGGATCTATGGCTACACCTTC. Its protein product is CASSLSGIYGYTF.

The CDR3 spells CASSSGQGSNYGYTF. For the CDR3, the DNA is TGTGCCAGCAGTTCGGGACAGGGCTCCAACTATGGCTACACCTTC. This chain uses TRBV27 with TRBJ1-2, with TRBD1 matching over 9 bases. Germline V CDR1 and CDR2: MNHEY, SMNVEV (reference sequence). The junction had 5 bases not matched to a gene; V was cut back by 4 bases and J by 2 bases. This CDR3 is 15 amino acids long.

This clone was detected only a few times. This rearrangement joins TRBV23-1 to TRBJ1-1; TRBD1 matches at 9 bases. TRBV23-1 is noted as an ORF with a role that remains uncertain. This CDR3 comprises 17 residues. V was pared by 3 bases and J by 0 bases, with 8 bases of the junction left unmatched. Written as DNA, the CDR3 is TGCGCCAGCAGTCACCCGGGACAGGGTAAAGTGAACACTGAAGCTTTCTTT. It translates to CASSHPGQGKVNTEAFF.

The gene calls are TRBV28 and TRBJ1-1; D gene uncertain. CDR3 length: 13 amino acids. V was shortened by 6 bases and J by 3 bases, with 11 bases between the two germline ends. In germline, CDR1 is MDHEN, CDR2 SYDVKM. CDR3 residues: CASRWLKDTEAFF. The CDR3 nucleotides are TGTGCCAGCAGATGGCTGAAGGACACTGAAGCTTTCTTT.

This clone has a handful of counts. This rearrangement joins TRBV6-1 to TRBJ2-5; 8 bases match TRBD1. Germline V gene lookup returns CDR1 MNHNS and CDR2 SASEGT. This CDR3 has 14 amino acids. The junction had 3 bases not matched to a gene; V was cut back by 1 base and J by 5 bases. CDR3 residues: CASSEGTGLETQYF. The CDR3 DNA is TGTGCCAGCAGTGAAGGGACAGGGTTGGAGACCCAGTACTTC.

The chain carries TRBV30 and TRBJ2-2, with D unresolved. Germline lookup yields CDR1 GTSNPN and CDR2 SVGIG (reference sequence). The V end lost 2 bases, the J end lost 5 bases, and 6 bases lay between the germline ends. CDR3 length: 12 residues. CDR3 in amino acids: CAWSWGTGELFF. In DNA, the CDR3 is TGTGCCTGGAGTTGGGGAACCGGGGAGCTGTTTTTT.

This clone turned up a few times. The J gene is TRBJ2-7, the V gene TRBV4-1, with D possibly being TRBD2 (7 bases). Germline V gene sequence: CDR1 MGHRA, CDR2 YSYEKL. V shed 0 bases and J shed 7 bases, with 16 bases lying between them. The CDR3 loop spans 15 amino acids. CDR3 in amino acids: CASSQEGGGGEEQYF. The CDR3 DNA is TGCGCCAGCAGCCAAGAAGGAGGGGGGGGAGAAGAGCAGTACTTC.

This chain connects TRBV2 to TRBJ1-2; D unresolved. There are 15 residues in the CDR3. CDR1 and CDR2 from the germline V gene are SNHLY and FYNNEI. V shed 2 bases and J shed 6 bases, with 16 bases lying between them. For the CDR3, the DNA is TGTGCCAGCAGTGAACAGACCATAACTTCCAATGGCTACACCTTC. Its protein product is CASSEQTITSNGYTF.

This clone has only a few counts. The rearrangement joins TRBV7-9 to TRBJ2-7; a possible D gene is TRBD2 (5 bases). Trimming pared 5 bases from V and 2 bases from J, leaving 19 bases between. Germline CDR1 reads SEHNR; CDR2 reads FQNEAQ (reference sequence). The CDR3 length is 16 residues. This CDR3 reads CASSLGRGGSPYEQYF. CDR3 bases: TGTGCCAGCAGCCTAGGTCGAGGCGGGTCCCCCTACGAGCAGTACTTC.

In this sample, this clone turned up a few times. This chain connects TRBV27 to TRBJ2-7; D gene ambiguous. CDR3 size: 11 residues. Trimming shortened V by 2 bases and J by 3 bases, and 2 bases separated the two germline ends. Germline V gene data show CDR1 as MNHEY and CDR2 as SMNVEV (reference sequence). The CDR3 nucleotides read TGTGCCAGCAGTTTAGGCTACGAGCAGTACTTC. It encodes CASSLGYEQYF.

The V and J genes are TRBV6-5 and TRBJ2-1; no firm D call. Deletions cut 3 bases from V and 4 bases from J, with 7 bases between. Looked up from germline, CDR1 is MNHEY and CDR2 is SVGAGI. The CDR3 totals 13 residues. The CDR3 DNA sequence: TGTGCCAGCAGTTATGGGGAATACAATGAGCAGTTCTTC. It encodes CASSYGEYNEQFF.

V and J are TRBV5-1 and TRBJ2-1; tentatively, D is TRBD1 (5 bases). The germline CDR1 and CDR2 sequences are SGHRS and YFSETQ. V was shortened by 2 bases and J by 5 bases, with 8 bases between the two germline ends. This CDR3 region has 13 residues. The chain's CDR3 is CASSLGENNEQFF. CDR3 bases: TGCGCCAGCAGCTTAGGGGAAAACAATGAGCAGTTCTTC.

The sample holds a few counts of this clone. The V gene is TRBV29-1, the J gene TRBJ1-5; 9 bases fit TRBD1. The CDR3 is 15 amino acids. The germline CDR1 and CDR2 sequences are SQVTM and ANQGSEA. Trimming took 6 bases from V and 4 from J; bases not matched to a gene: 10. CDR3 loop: CSVAPGTGFNQPQHF. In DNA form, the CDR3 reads TGCAGCGTGGCCCCCGGGACAGGGTTTAATCAGCCCCAGCATTTT. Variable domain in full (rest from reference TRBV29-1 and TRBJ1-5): SAVISQKPSRDICQRGTSLTIQCQVDSQVTMMFWYRQQPGQSLTLIATANQGSEATYESGFVIDKFPISRPNLTFSTLTVSNMSPEDSSIYLCSVAPGTGFNQPQHFGDGTRLSIL.

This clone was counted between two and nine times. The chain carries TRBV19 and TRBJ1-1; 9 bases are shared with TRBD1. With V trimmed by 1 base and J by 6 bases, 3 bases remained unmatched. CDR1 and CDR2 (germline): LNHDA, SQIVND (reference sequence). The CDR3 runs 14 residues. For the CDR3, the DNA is TGTGCCAGTAGTATAGCCGGGACAGGGCCTGAAGCTTTCTTT. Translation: CASSIAGTGPEAFF.

CDR3 residues: CASSPRVGYGYTF. DNA of the CDR3: TGTGCCAGCAGTCCTAGGGTTGGCTATGGCTACACCTTC. The chain joins TRBV27 to TRBJ1-2; D uncertain. Germline V CDR1 and CDR2: MNHEY, SMNVEV (reference sequence). The CDR3 has 13 residues. Between the trimmed V and J ends, which lost 5 bases and 4 bases, there was a span of 11 bases.

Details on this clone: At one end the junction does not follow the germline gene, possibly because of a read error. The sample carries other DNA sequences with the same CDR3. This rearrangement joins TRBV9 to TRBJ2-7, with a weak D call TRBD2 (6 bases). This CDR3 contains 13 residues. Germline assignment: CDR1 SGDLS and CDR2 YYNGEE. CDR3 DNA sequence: TGTGCCAGTAGCGCCTACCCTAGCGACGAGCAGTACTTC. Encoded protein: CASSAYPSDEQYF.

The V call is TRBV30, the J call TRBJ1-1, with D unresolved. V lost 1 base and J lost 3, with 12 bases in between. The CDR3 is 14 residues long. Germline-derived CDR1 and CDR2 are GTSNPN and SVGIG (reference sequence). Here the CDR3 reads CAWSDRQTYTEAFF. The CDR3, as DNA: TGTGCCTGGAGTGATCGGCAGACCTACACTGAAGCTTTCTTT.

CDR3 DNA: TGTGCCAGCTATAAAGGACTAGCGGGGCTCCATGAGCAGTTCTTC. This encodes CASYKGLAGLHEQFF. The V call is TRBV2, the J call TRBJ2-1, with 12 bases identical to TRBD2. Germline V gene data show CDR1 as SNHLY and CDR2 as FYNNEI. The length of the CDR3 is 15 residues. V gave up 8 bases and J gave up 8 bases; unmatched junction bases: 10.

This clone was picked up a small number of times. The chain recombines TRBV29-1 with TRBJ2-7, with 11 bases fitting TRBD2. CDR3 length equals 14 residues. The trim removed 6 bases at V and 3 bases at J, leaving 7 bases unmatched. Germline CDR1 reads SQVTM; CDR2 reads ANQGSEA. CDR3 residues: CSVVWTSGFYEQYF. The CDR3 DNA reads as TGCAGCGTCGTCTGGACTAGCGGGTTCTACGAGCAGTACTTC.

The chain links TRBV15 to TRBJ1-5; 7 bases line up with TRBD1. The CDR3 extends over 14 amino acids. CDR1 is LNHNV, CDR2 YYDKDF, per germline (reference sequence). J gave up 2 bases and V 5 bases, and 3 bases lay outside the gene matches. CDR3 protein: CATSRGTGNQPQHF. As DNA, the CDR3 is TGTGCCACCAGCCGAGGGACAGGCAATCAGCCCCAGCATTTT.

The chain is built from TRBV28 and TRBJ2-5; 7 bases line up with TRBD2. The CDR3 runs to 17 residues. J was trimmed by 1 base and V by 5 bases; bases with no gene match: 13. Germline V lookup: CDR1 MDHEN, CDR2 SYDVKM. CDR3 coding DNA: TGTGCCAGCAGTACCGGGGACTACCCGGGGACCCAAGAGACCCAGTACTTC. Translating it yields CASSTGDYPGTQETQYF.

This CDR3 reads CSVESPGQGSWEQYF. CDR3 sequence (DNA): TGCAGCGTTGAATCCCCGGGACAGGGGTCGTGGGAGCAGTACTTC. The V gene is TRBV29-1, the J gene TRBJ2-7; 10 nucleotides align to TRBD1. The V segment lost 2 bases and the J segment 7 bases; nucleotides outside the gene matches: 11. The CDR3 has 15 amino acids. Looked up from germline, CDR1 is SQVTM and CDR2 is ANQGSEA.

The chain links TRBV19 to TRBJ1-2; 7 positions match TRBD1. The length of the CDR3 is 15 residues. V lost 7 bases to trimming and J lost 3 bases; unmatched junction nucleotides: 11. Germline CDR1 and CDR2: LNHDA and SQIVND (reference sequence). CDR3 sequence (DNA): TGTGCCAGTACCGAGAGACAGGGCAATTACTATGGCTACACCTTC. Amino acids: CASTERQGNYYGYTF.

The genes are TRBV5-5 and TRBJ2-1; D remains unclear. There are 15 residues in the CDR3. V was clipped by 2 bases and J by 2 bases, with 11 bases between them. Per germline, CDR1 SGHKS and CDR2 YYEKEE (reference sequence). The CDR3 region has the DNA TGTGCCAGCAGCTTCGAGACGCCGACCTACAATGAGCAGTTCTTC. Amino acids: CASSFETPTYNEQFF.

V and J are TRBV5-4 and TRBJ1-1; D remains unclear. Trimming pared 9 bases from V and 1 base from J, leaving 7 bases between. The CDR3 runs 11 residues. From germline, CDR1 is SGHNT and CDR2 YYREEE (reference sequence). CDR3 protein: CATERNTEAFF. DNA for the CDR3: TGTGCCACAGAAAGGAACACTGAAGCTTTCTTT.

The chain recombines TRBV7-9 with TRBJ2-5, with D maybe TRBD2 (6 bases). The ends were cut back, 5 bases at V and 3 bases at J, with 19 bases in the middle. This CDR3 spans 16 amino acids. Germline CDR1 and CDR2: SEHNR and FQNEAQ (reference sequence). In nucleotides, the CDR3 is TGTGCCAGCAGCACGGGGGAACTGAGATACGAAGAGACCCAGTACTTC. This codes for CASSTGELRYEETQYF.